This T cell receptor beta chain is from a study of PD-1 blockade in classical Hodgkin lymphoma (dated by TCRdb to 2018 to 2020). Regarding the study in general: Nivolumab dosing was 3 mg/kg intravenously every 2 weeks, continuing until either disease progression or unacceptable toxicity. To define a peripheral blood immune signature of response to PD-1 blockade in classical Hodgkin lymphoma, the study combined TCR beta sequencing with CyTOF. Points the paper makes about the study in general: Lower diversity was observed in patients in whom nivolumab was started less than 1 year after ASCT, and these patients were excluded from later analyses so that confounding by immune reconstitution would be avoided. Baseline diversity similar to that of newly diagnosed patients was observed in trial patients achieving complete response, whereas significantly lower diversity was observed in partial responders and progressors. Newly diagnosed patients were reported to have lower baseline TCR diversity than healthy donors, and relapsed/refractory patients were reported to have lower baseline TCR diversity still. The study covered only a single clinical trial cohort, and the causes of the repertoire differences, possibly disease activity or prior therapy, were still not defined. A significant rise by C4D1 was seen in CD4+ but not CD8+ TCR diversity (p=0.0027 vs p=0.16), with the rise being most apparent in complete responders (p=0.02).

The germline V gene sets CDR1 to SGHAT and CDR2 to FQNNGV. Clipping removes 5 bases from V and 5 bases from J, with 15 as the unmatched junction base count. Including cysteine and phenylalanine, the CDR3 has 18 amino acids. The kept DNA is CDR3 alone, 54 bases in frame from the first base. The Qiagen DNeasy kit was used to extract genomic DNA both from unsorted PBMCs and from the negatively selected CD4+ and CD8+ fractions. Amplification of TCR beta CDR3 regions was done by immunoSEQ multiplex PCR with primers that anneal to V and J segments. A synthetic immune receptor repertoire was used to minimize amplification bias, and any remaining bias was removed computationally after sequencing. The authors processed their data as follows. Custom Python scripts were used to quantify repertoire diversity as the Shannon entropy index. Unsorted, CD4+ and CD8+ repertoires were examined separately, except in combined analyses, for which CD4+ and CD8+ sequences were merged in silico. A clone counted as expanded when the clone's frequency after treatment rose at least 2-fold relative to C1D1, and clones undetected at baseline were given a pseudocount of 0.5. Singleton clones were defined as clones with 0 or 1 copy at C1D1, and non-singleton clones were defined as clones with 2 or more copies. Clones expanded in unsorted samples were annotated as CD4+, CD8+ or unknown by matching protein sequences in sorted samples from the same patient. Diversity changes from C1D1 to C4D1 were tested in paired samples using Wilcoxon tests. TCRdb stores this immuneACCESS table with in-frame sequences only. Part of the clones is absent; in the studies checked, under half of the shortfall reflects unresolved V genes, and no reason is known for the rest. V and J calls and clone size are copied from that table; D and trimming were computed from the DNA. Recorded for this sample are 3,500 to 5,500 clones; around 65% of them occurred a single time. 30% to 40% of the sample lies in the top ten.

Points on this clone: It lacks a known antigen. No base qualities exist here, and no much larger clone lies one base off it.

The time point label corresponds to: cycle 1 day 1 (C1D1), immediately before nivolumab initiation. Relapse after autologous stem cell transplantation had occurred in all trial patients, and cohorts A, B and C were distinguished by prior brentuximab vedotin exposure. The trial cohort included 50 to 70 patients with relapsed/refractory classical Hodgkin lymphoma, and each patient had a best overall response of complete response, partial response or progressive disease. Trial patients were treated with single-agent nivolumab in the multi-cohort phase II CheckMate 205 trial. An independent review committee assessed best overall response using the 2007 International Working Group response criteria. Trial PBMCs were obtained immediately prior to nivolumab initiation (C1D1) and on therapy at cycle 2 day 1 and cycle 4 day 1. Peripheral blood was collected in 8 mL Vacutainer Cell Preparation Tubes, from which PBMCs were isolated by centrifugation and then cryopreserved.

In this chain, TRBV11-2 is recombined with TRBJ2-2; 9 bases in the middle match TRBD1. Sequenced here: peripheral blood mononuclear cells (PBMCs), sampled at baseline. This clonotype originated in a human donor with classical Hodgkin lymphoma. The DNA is TGTGCCAGCAGCGTTAGTTTAATCACAGGGGGCCGGACCGGGGAGCTGTTTTTT. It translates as CASSVSLITGGRTGELFF.